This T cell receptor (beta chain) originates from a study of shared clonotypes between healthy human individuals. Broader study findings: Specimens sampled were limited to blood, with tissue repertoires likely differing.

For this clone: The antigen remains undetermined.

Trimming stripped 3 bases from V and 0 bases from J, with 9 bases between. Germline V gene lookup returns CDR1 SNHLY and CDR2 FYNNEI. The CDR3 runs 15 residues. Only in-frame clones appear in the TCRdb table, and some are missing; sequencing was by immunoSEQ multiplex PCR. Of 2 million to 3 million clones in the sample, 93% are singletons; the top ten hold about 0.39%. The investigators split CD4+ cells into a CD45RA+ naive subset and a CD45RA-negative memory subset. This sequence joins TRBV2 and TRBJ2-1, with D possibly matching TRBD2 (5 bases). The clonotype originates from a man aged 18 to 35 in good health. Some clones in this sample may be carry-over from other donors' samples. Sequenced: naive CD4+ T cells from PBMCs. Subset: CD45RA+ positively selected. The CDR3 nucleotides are TGTGCCAGCAGTGACGCAGCGGACTCCTACAATGAGCAGTTCTTC. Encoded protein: CASSDAADSYNEQFF.